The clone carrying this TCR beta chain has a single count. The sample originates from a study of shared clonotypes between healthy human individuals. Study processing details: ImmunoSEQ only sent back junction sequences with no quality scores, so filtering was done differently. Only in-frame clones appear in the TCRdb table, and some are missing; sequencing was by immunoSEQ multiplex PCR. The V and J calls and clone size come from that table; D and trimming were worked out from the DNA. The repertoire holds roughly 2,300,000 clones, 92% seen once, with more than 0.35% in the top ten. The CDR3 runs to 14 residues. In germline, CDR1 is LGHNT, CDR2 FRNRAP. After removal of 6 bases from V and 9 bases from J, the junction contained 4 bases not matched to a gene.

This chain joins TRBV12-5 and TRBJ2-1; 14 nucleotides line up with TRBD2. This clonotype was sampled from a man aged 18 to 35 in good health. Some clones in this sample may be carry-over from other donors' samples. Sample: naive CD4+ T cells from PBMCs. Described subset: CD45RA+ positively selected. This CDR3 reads CASGSGTSGGEQFF. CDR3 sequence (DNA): TGTGCTAGTGGCTCCGGGACTAGCGGGGGTGAGCAGTTCTTC.